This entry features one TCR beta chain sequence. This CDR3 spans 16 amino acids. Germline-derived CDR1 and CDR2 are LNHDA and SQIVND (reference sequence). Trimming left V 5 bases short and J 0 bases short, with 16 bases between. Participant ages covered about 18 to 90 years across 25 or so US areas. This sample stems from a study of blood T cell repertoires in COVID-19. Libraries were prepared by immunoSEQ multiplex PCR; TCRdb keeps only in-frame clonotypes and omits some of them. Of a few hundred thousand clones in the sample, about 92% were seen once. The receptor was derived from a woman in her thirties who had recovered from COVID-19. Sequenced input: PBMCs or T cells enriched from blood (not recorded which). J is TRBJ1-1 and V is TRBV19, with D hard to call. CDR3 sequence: CASSRRASLMNTEAFF. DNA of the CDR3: TGTGCCAGTAGTCGGCGGGCCTCGCTGATGAACACTGAAGCTTTCTTT.